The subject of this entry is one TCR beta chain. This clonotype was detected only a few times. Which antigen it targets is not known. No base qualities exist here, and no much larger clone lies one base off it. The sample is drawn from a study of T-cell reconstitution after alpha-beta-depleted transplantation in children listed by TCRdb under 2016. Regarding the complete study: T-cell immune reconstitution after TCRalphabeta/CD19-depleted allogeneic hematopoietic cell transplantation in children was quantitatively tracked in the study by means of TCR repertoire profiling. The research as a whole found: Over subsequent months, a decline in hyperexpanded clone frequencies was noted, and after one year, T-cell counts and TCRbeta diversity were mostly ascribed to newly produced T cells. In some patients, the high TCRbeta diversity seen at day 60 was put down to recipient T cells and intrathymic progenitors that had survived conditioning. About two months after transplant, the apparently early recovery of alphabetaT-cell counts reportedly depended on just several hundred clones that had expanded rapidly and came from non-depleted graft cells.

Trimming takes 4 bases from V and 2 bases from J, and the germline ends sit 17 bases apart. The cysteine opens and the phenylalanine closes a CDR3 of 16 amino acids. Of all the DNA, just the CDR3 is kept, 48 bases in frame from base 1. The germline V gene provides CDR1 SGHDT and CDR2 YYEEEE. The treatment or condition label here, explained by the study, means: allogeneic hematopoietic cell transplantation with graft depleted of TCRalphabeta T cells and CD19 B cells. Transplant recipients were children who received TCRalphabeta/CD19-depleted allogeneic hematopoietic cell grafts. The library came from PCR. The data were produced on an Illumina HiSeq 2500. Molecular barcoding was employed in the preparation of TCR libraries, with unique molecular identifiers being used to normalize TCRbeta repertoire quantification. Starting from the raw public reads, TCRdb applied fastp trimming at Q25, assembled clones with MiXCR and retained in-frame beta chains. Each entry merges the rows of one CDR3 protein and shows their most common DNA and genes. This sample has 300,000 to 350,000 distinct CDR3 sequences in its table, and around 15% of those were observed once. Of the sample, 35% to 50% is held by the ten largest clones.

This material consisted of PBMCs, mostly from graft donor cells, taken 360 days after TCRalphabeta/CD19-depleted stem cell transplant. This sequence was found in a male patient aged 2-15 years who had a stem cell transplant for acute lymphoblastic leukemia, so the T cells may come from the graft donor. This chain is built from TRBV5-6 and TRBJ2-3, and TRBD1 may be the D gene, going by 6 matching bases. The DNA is TGTGCCAGCAGCCCCTTGCAGGGGAAGTTCACAGATACGCAGTATTTT. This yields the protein CASSPLQGKFTDTQYF. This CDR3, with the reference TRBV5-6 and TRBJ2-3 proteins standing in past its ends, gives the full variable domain DAGVTQSPTHLIKTRGQQVTLRCSPKSGHDTVSWYQQALGQGPQFIFQYYEEEERQRGNFPDRFSGHQFPNYSSELNVNALLLGDSALYLCASSPLQGKFTDTQYFGPGTRLTVL.